This T cell receptor (beta chain) was captured in a study of CD8+CD57+ T cells in acquired aplastic anemia. Individuals selected for sequencing had exhibited CD8+CD57+ cell expansion on flow cytometry. Investigators profiled TCR beta VDJ and CDR3 from genomic DNA template. One entry per CDR3 protein, called by TCRdb with MiXCR from the reads. Of 150,000 to 180,000 distinct CDR3 sequences in the sample, around half were seen once. V was cut by 7 bases and J by 4 bases, with 13 bases left in between. This CDR3 contains 13 residues. CDR1 is ENHRY, CDR2 SYGVKD, per germline. Sequenced material: sorted CD4+, CD8+, or CD8+CD57+ T cells (not recorded which) from PBMCs. The sequence came from a human donor with aplastic anemia. This sequence joins TRBV10-3 and TRBJ1-2; D is uncertain. The CDR3 nucleotides are TGTGCCATCATGAGTTACACTAGCTATGGCTACACCTTC. This encodes CAIMSYTSYGYTF.